The rows below give T cell receptor beta chains drawn from one sample of a study of T cell responses to AZD1222 COVID-19 vaccine. Clones were sequenced by immunoSEQ multiplex PCR, and TCRdb holds only the in-frame ones, with some missing. The profile covers about 150,000 clones, with roughly 91% appearing a single time and approximately 5.9% taken by the ten largest. The specimen comprised peripheral blood, sampled 28 days after the second AZD1222 dose. The receptors were sampled from an adult who received the AZD1222 COVID-19 vaccine. Both conserved end residues are part of each CDR3. The D gene is left open where the match is weak. Rows give clone size only sometimes, using once, few, many, or a class for an expanded clone.

size,V,J,D,CDR3,DNA
NA,TRBV5-1,TRBJ1-2,NA,CASSTLRVPGYTF,TGCGCCAGCAGCACCCTCAGGGTTCCGGGCTACACCTTC
NA,TRBV5-1,TRBJ2-7,TRBD2,CASSLVSGSSYEQYF,TGCGCCAGCAGCTTGGTTAGCGGGAGCTCCTACGAGCAGTACTTC
NA,TRBV2,TRBJ1-2,TRBD1,CASSETLRDRGRGYTF,TGTGCCAGCAGTGAAACTCTCCGGGACAGGGGGCGCGGCTACACCTTC
NA,TRBV6-1,TRBJ1-2,NA,CASNEGPDYGYTF,TGTGCCAGCAATGAAGGACCCGACTATGGCTACACCTTC
NA,TRBV3-1/TRBV3-2,TRBJ2-5,TRBD2,CASSQALFRGLATKSETQYF,TGTGCCAGCAGCCAAGCCCTTTTCCGGGGACTAGCGACTAAAAGTGAGACCCAGTACTTC
NA,TRBV28,TRBJ1-1,TRBD1,CASSPRQGLFNAEAFF,TGTGCCAGCAGTCCTCGACAGGGTTTGTTCAACGCTGAAGCTTTCTTT
NA,TRBV28,TRBJ1-2,NA,CASRSPAGEGYGYTF,TGTGCCAGCAGATCCCCCGCAGGGGAGGGCTATGGCTACACCTTC
NA,TRBV7-2,TRBJ2-2,NA,CASSLVGLQTGELFF,TGTGCCAGCAGCTTAGTTGGACTACAAACCGGGGAGCTGTTTTTT
NA,TRBV5-1,TRBJ1-5,NA,CASSEQGHSNQPQHF,TGCGCCAGCAGTGAGCAGGGGCATAGCAATCAGCCCCAGCATTTT
NA,TRBV6-5,TRBJ2-1,TRBD2,CASTGLAGNNEQFF,TGTGCCAGCACGGGACTAGCGGGAAATAATGAGCAGTTCTTC
NA,TRBV10-2,TRBJ2-1,NA,CASSESRNEQFF,TGCGCCAGCAGTGAGTCCCGCAATGAGCAGTTCTTC
NA,TRBV19,TRBJ1-2,NA,CASSFRTTDGYTF,TGTGCCAGTAGTTTTAGGACGACGGATGGCTACACCTTC
NA,TRBV12-3/TRBV12-4,TRBJ1-2,TRBD1,CASSPQQGGGYTF,TGTGCCAGCAGTCCCCAACAGGGGGGAGGCTACACCTTC
NA,TRBV10-3,TRBJ1-5,NA,CAISERTNQPQHF,TGTGCCATCAGTGAAAGGACGAATCAGCCCCAGCATTTT
NA,TRBV6-5,TRBJ1-3,NA,CASHKSSGNTIYF,TGTGCCAGCCACAAGAGCTCTGGAAACACCATATATTTT
few,TRBV7-2,TRBJ1-3,NA,CASRESSGNTIYF,TGTGCCAGCAGAGAGAGCTCTGGAAACACCATATATTTT
medium-sized,TRBV2,TRBJ1-1,NA,CASLGDSSFTEAFF,TGTGCCAGCTTGGGAGACAGTTCTTTCACTGAAGCTTTCTTT
NA,TRBV19,TRBJ2-7,NA,CASTAGGLPPYEQYF,TGTGCCAGTACGGCAGGGGGACTTCCCCCCTACGAGCAGTACTTC
NA,TRBV6-5,TRBJ2-7,NA,CASNGDNYEQYF,TGTGCCAGCAATGGCGACAACTACGAGCAGTACTTC
NA,TRBV10-3,TRBJ1-5,TRBD1,CAISGQGGQPQHF,TGTGCCATCAGTGGACAGGGCGGTCAGCCCCAGCATTTT
NA,TRBV7-2,TRBJ2-3,TRBD2,CASSLAIAGGLGTDTQYF,TGTGCCAGCAGCTTGGCGATAGCGGGAGGCCTGGGGACAGATACGCAGTATTTT
NA,TRBV13,TRBJ2-3,TRBD1,CASSWDSRTQYF,TGTGCCAGCAGCTGGGACAGCCGTACGCAGTATTTT
NA,TRBV5-6,TRBJ2-3,NA,CASSRERTGGGDTQYF,TGTGCCAGCAGCCGGGAGCGGACAGGAGGGGGAGATACGCAGTATTTT
NA,TRBV5-1,TRBJ2-2,NA,CASSSGAGVAGGTNTGELFF,TGCGCCAGCAGCTCTGGGGCTGGGGTCGCCGGAGGGACGAACACCGGGGAGCTGTTTTTT
NA,TRBV5-4,TRBJ1-2,NA,CASSSPPTAINYGYTF,TGTGCCAGCAGCTCCCCACCGACAGCGATTAACTATGGCTACACCTTC
NA,TRBV28,TRBJ1-2,TRBD1,CASSTGGHGYTF,TGTGCCAGCAGCACAGGGGGCCATGGCTACACCTTC
NA,TRBV11-2,TRBJ1-5,TRBD1,CASSLRTGAQPQHF,TGTGCCAGCAGCCTTAGGACAGGGGCTCAGCCCCAGCATTTT
once,TRBV7-2,TRBJ2-5,NA,CASSSMVQETQYF,TGTGCCAGCAGCTCTATGGTCCAAGAGACCCAGTACTTC
NA,TRBV5-1,TRBJ1-5,NA,CASSSSPGEYGNQPQHF,TGCGCCAGCAGCTCTTCACCAGGGGAGTACGGCAATCAGCCCCAGCATTTT
few,TRBV2,TRBJ1-6,TRBD1,CASSEGQGDFFSPLHF,TGTGCCAGCAGTGAAGGCCAGGGGGATTTTTTTTCACCCCTCCACTTT
NA,TRBV7-2,TRBJ2-7,TRBD2,CASSLDSGGAREQYF,TGTGCCAGCAGCTTAGATAGCGGGGGGGCGCGGGAGCAGTACTTC
NA,TRBV5-1,TRBJ2-3,TRBD2,CASSSLGGGAKTDTQYF,TGCGCCAGCAGCTCCCTGGGCGGGGGGGCTAAAACAGATACGCAGTATTTT
NA,TRBV18,TRBJ1-2,NA,CASSPPSRQNYGYTF,TGTGCCAGCTCACCACCCTCGCGGCAAAATTATGGCTACACCTTC
NA,TRBV6-5,TRBJ1-3,NA,CASSYSSGVSGNTIYF,TGTGCCAGCAGTTATAGTTCTGGGGTGTCGGGAAACACCATATATTTT
NA,TRBV28,TRBJ1-2,TRBD1,CASRSPIRDREGYGYTF,TGTGCCAGCAGGTCACCCATCCGGGACAGGGAGGGCTATGGCTACACCTTC
NA,TRBV5-1,TRBJ1-3,NA,CASSMTDSGNTIYF,TGCGCCAGCAGCATGACAGACTCTGGAAACACCATATATTTT
NA,TRBV28,TRBJ1-6,NA,CASSFMRDSRGSPLHF,TGTGCCAGCAGTTTCATGAGGGACTCTAGGGGGTCACCCCTCCACTTT
NA,TRBV24-1,TRBJ1-5,NA,CATSDPRGGIGGNQPQHF,TGTGCCACCAGTGACCCCCGGGGTGGTATCGGAGGCAATCAGCCCCAGCATTTT
NA,TRBV3-1/TRBV3-2,TRBJ2-5,NA,CASSQEPTRVQETQYF,TGTGCCAGCAGCCAAGAACCAACTAGGGTTCAAGAGACCCAGTACTTC
NA,TRBV7-7,TRBJ2-1,TRBD1,CASSLGLTGGIYNEQFF,TGTGCTAGCAGCTTAGGCCTGACAGGGGGAATCTACAATGAGCAGTTCTTC
NA,TRBV29-1,TRBJ2-3,NA,CSVGGTYTDTQYF,TGCAGCGTTGGGGGGACATACACAGATACGCAGTATTTT
few,TRBV5-6,TRBJ2-1,NA,CASSFLRVGARSSNEQFF,TGTGCCAGCAGCTTCCTTAGGGTAGGGGCGCGTTCTAGCAATGAGCAGTTCTTC